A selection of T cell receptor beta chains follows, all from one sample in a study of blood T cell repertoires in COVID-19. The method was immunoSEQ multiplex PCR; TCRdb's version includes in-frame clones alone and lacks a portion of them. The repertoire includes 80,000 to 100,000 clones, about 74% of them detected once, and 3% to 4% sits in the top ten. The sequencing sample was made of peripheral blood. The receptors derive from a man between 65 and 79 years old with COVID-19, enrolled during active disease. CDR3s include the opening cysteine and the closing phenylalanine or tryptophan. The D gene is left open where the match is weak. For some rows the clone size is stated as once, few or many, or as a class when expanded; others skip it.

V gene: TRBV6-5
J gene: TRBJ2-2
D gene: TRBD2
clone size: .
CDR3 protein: CASSYYLGLISGELFF
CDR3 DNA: TGTGCCAGCAGTTACTATTTGGGACTAATTAGTGGGGAGCTGTTTTTT

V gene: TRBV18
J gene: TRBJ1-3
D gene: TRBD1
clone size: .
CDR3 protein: CASSPPVGTGGRSAGNTIYF
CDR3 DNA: TGTGCCAGCTCACCACCTGTCGGGACAGGGGGGCGAAGTGCTGGAAACACCATATATTTT

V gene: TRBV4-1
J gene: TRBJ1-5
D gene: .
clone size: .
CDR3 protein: CASSQGLNQPQHF
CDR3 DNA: TGCGCCAGCAGCCAAGGACTCAATCAGCCCCAGCATTTT

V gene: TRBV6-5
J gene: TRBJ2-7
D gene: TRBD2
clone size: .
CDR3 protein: CASLGLAGNEQYF
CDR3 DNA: TGTGCCAGCTTAGGACTAGCGGGAAACGAGCAGTACTTC

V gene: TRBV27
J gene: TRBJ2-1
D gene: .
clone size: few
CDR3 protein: CASSRGSEPAPYNEQFF
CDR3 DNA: TGTGCCAGCTCAAGAGGGTCGGAACCGGCGCCTTACAATGAGCAGTTCTTC

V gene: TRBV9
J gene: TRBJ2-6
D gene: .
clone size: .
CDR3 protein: CASSVTGSGANVLTF
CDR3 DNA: TGTGCCAGCAGCGTTACGGGATCTGGGGCCAACGTCCTGACTTTC

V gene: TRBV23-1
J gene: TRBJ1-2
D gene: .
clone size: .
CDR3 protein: CASSQPTGYGYTF
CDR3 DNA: TGCGCCAGCAGTCAACCAACAGGCTATGGCTACACCTTC

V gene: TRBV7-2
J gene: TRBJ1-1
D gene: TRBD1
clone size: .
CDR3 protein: CASSRQGNTEAFF
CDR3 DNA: TGTGCCAGCAGCAGACAGGGGAACACTGAAGCTTTCTTT

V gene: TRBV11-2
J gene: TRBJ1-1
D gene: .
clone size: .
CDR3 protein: CASSLDLRAVRTEAFF
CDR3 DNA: TGTGCCAGCAGCTTAGATTTGCGGGCAGTCCGCACTGAAGCTTTCTTT

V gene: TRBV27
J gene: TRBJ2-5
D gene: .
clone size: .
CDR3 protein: CASSPDLEETQYF
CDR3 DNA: TGTGCCAGCAGTCCTGACTTGGAGGAGACCCAGTACTTC

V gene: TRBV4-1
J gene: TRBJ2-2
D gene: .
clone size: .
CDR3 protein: CASSQVRAGINTGELFF
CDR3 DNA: TGCGCCAGCAGCCAAGTTCGAGCGGGCATAAACACCGGGGAGCTGTTTTTT

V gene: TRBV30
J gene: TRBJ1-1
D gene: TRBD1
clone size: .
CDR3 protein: CAWSAGTGGVGAFF
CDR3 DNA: TGTGCCTGGAGTGCCGGGACAGGGGGAGTCGGGGCTTTCTTT

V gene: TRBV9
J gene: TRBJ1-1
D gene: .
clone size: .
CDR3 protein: CASSVAMNTEAFF
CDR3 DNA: TGTGCCAGCAGCGTAGCCATGAACACTGAAGCTTTCTTT

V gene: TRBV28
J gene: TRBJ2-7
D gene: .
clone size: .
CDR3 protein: CASLAPGQSYEQYF
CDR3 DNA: TGTGCCAGTTTGGCGCCGGGACAATCCTACGAGCAGTACTTC

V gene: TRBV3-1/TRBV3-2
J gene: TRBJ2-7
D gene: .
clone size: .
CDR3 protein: CASSQVQTSYEQYF
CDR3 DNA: TGTGCCAGCAGCCAAGTTCAGACTTCCTACGAGCAGTACTTC

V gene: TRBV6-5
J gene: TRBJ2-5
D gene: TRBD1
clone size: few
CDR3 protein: CASSLNRGWQETQYF
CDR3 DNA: TGTGCCAGCTCCCTAAACAGGGGATGGCAAGAGACCCAGTACTTC

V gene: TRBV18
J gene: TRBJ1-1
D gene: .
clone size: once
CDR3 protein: CASSLREREAFF
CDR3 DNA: TGTGCCAGCTCACTCCGGGAAAGGGAAGCTTTCTTT

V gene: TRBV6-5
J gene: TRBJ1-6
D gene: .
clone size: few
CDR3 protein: CASSSQGTVNSPLHF
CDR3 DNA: TGTGCCAGCAGTTCCCAGGGGACGGTTAATTCACCCCTCCACTTT

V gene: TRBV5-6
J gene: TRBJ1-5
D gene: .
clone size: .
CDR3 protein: CASNLGGQGNQPQHF
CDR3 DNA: TGTGCCAGCAACCTCGGAGGCCAGGGCAATCAGCCCCAGCATTTT

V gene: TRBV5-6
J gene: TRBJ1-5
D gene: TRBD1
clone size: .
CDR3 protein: CASSKDRGRVGQPQHF
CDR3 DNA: TGTGCCAGCAGCAAAGACAGGGGGCGCGTCGGGCAGCCCCAGCATTTT

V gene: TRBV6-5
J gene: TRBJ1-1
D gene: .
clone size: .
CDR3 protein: CASSYGRSQAEAFF
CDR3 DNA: TGTGCCAGCAGTTATGGCAGGTCACAAGCTGAAGCTTTCTTT

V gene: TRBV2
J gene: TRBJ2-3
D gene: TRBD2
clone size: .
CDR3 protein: CASRQGLAGLRQDTQYF
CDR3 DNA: TGTGCCAGCAGGCAGGGACTAGCGGGCCTCAGGCAGGATACGCAGTATTTT

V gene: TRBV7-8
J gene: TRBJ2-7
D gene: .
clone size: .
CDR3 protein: CASSLVLRDAVVF
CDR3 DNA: TGTGCCAGCAGCTTAGTCTTGCGGGACGCCGTTGTCTTC

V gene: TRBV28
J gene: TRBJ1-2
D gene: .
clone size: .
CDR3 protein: CASTRGGQRFNYGYTF
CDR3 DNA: TGTGCCAGCACTCGGGGGGGCCAGAGGTTCAACTATGGCTACACCTTC

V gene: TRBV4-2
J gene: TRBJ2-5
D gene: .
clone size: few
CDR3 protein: CASSQDKWRETQYF
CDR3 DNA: TGTGCCAGCAGCCAAGATAAATGGAGGGAGACCCAGTACTTC

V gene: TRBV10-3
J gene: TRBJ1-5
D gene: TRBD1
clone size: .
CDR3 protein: CAIRQGENQPQHF
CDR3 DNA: TGTGCCATCAGACAGGGGGAAAATCAGCCCCAGCATTTT

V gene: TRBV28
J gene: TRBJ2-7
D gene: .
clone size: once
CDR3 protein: CASRPASRGYEQYF
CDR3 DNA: TGTGCCAGCAGACCAGCCAGTCGGGGATACGAGCAGTACTTC

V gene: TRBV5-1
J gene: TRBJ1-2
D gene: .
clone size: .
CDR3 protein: CASSVANYGYTF
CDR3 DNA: TGCGCCAGCAGCGTAGCTAACTATGGCTACACCTTC

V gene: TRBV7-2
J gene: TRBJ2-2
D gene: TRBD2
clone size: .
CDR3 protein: CASSSPSGRASGELFF
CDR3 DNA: TGTGCCAGCAGCTCGCCTAGCGGGAGGGCCTCCGGGGAGCTGTTTTTT

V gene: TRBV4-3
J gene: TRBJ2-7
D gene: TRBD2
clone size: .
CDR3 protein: CASSQDEVEGFLAGAPYEQYF
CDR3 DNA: TGCGCCAGCAGCCAAGATGAGGTTGAGGGGTTCCTAGCGGGAGCGCCCTACGAGCAGTACTTC

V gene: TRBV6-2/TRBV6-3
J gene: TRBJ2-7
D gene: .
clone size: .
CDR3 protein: CASSYSGTSSYEQYF
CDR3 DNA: TGTGCCAGCAGTTACTCTGGGACTTCCTCCTACGAGCAGTACTTC

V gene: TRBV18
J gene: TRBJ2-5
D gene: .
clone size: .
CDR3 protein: CASSPSSAAETQYF
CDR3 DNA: TGTGCCAGCTCACCATCGTCCGCGGCAGAGACCCAGTACTTC

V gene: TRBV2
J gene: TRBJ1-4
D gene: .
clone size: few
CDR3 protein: CASSDIRQGQAEKLFF
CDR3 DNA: TGTGCCAGCAGTGACATTCGGCAGGGTCAGGCAGAAAAACTGTTTTTT

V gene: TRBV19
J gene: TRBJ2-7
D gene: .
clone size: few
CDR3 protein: CASSMGRRDYEQYF
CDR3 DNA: TGTGCCAGTAGTATGGGCAGGAGGGACTACGAGCAGTACTTC

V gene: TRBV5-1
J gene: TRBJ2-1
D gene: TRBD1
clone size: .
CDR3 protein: CASSLALQTGGRIYEQFF
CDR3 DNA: TGCGCCAGCAGCTTGGCCCTCCAGACAGGGGGTAGGATCTATGAGCAGTTCTTC

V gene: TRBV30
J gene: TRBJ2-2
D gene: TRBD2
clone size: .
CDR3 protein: CAWSVLSGTGELFF
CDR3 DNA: TGTGCCTGGAGTGTACTCAGCGGGACGGGGGAGCTGTTTTTT

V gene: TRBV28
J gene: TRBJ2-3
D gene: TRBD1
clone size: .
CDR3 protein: CASTITGRTGGNF
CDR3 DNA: TGTGCCAGCACCATTACAGGGAGGACAGGGGGTAACTTT

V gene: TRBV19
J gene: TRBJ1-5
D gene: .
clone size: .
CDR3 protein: CASSGGGLGNQPQHF
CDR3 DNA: TGTGCCAGTAGTGGGGGGGGTCTGGGCAATCAGCCCCAGCATTTT

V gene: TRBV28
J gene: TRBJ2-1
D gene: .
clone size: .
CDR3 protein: CASSFSYNEQFF
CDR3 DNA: TGTGCCAGCAGTTTTAGCTACAATGAGCAGTTCTTC

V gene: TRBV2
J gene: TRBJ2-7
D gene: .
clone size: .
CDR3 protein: CASSKQLYEQYF
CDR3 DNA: TGTGCCAGCAGCAAACAGCTCTACGAGCAGTACTTC

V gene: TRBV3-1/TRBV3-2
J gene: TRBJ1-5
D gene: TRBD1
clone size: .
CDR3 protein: CASSLGTGGQPQHF
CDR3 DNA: TGTGCCAGCAGCCTCGGGACAGGGGGTCAGCCCCAGCATTTT

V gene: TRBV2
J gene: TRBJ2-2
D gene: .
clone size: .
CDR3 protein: CASRQVANTGELFF
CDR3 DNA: TGTGCCAGCCGACAGGTCGCGAACACCGGGGAGCTGTTTTTT

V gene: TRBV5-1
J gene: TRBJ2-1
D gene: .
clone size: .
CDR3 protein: CASSLLTGLYNEQFF
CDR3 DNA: TGCGCCAGCAGCTTACTGACAGGATTATACAATGAGCAGTTCTTC

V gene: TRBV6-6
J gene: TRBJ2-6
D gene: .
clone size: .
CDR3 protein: CASSLSLTSSGANVLTF
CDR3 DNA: TGTGCCAGCAGTCTGTCGCTTACTAGCTCTGGGGCCAACGTCCTGACTTTC

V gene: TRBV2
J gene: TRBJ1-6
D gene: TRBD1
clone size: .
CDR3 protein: CATLLRTGTNSPLHF
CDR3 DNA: TGTGCCACACTCCTTAGGACAGGGACAAATTCACCCCTCCACTTT

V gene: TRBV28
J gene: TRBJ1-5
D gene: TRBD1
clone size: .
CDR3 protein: CASSWGQGATQHF
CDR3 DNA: TGTGCCAGCAGTTGGGGACAGGGGGCGACCCAGCATTTT

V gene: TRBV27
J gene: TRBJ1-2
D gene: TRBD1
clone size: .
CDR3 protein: CASRNSGGTGGGGYGYTF
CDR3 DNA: TGTGCCAGCAGAAACTCCGGGGGAACAGGGGGAGGCGGCTATGGCTACACCTTC

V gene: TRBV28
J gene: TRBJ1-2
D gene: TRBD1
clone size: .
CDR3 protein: CASSQQGVHYGYTF
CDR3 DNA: TGTGCCAGCAGCCAACAGGGGGTCCACTATGGCTACACCTTC

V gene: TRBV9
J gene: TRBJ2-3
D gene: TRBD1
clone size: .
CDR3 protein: CASSVTGDTDTQYF
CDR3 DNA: TGTGCCAGCAGCGTAACAGGGGACACAGATACGCAGTATTTT

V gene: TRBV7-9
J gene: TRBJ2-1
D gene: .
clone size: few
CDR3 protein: CASSPRYREGTNEQFF
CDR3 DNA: TGTGCCAGCAGCCCTCGGTACAGGGAGGGGACTAATGAGCAGTTCTTC